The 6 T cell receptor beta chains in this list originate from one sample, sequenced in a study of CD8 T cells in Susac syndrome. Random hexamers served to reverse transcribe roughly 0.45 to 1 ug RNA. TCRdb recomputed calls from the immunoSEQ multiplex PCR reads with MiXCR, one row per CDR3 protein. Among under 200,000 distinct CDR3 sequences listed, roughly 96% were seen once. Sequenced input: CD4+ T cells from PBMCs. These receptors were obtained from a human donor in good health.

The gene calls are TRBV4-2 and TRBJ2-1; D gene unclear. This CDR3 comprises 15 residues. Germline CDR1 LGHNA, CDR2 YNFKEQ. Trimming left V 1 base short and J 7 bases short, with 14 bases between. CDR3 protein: CASSQAGLGPNEQFF. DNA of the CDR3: TGTGCCAGCAGCCAAGCAGGTTTAGGTCCTAATGAGCAGTTCTTC.

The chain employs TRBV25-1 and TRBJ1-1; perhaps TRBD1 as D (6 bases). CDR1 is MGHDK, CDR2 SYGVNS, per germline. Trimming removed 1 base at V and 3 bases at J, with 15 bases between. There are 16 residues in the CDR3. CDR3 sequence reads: CASSEFQGLGDTEAFF. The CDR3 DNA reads TGTGCCAGCAGTGAATTCCAGGGGTTGGGGGACACTGAAGCTTTCTTT.

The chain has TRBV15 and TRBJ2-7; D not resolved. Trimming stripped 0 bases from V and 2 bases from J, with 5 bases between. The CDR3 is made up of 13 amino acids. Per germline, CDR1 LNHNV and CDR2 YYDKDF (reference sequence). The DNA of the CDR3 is TGTGCCACCAGCAGAGATAGAACCTACGAGCAGTACGTC. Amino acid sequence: CATSRDRTYEQYV.

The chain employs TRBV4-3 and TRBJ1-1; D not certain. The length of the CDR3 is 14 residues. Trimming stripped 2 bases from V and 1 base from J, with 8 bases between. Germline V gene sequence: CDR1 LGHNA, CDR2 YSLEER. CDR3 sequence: CASSQRQTNTEAFF. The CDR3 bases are TGCGCCAGCAGCCAAAGGCAGACGAACACTGAAGCTTTCTTT.

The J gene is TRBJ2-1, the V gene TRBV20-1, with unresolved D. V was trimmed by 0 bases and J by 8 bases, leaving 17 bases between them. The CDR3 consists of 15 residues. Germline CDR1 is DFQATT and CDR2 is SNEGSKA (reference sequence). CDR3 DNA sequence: TGCAGTGCTAGAGATGATCGACACCGTTGGGATGAGCAGTTCTTC. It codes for CSARDDRHRWDEQFF.

The CDR3 loop is CASSQDWANETPLHF. For the CDR3, the DNA is TGTGCCAGCAGCCAGGACTGGGCCAACGAGACACCCCTCCACTTT. The chain couples TRBV3-1 to TRBJ1-6; D gene ambiguous. Trimming removed 3 bases from V and 11 bases from J, with 17 bases in between. This CDR3 spans 15 amino acids. Germline V gives CDR1 LGHDT, CDR2 YNNKEL (reference sequence).